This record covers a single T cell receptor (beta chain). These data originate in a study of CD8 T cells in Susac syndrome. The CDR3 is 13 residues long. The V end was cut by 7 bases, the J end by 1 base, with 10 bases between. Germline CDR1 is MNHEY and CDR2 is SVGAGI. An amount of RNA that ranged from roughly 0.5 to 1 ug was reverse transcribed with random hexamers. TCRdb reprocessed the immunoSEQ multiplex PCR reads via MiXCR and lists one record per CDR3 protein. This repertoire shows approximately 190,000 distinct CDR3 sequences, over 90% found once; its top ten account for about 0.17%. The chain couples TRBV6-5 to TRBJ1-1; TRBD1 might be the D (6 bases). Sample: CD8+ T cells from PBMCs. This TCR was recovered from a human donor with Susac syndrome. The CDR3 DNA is TGTGCCAGCATACGCAGGGGGAACACTGAAGCTTTCTTT. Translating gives CASIRRGNTEAFF.